These 29 T cell receptor beta chains originate from one sample sequenced in a study of radiotherapy plus CTLA-4 blockade in lung cancer. Using immunoSEQ multiplex PCR, the repertoire was profiled, and TCRdb retains in-frame clones only, with some absent. The sample has roughly 53,000 clones, roughly 80% seen once. The source was peripheral blood, collected from a patient treated with radiotherapy plus ipilimumab. The origin of the receptors is a human donor with non-small cell lung cancer who had a partial response to radiotherapy plus ipilimumab.

The chain recombines TRBV30 with TRBJ2-2, with TRBD1 as a possible D gene (5 bases). With 4 bases removed from V and 4 bases from J, the gap between germline ends came to 7 bases. The germline CDR1 and CDR2 sequences are GTSNPN and SVGIG (reference sequence). The CDR3 has 12 residues. The CDR3 is CAWNRGTGELFF. CDR3 bases: TGTGCCTGGAATAGGGGCACCGGGGAGCTGTTTTTT.

A word on this clone: The same CDR3 can be traced to other DNA sequences in this sample. V is TRBV18 and J is TRBJ1-1; D is possibly TRBD1 (5 bases). The CDR3 totals 13 residues. Per the germline V gene, CDR1 is KGHSH and CDR2 is LQKENI. V lost 2 bases and J lost 1, with 5 bases in between. This CDR3 is CASSPGANTEAFF. CDR3 nucleotides: TGTGCCAGCTCACCAGGGGCGAACACTGAAGCTTTCTTT. The whole variable domain, filled in from reference TRBV18 and TRBJ1-1, reads NAGVMQNPRHLVRRRGQEARLRCSPMKGHSHVYWYRQLPEEGLKFMVYLQKENIIDESGMPKERFSAEFPKEGPSILRIQQVVRGDSAAYFCASSPGANTEAFFGQGTRLTVV.

The chain links TRBV5-6 to TRBJ2-1; D is possibly TRBD2 (6 bases). This CDR3 region has 15 residues. Germline V gene data show CDR1 as SGHDT and CDR2 as YYEEEE. V dropped 2 bases and J dropped 5 bases, with 14 bases sitting between them. CDR3 in DNA: TGTGCCAGCAGCTTACCGGGAGCGGGTAACAATGAGCAGTTCTTC. Its protein is CASSLPGAGNNEQFF.

This clone was counted a few times. V gene TRBV14 combines with J gene TRBJ2-2; no clear D gene. Germline-derived CDR1 and CDR2 are SGHDN and FVKESK. With 1 base removed from V and 0 bases from J, the gap between germline ends came to 6 bases. This CDR3 is 15 amino acids long. The CDR3 sequence: CASSQGRANTGELFF. CDR3 bases: TGTGCCAGCAGCCAAGGCCGCGCGAACACCGGGGAGCTGTTTTTT.

CDR3 nucleotides: TGTGCCAGCTCACCACCGGCGGGGTCCGAGCAGTACTTC. As protein: CASSPPAGSEQYF. V usage is TRBV18 and J usage is TRBJ2-7; D is possibly TRBD2 (6 bases). V lost 0 bases and J 6 bases, leaving 9 bases between the germline ends. CDR1 and CDR2 from the germline V gene are KGHSH and LQKENI. The CDR3 covers 13 residues.

The gene calls are TRBV19 and TRBJ1-6; D call uncertain. Germline V gives CDR1 LNHDA, CDR2 SQIVND (reference sequence). The CDR3 loop spans 16 amino acids. The V end was cut by 3 bases, the J end by 3 bases, with 12 bases between. CDR3 residues: CASSIPSGVYNSPLHF. The CDR3 region has the DNA TGTGCCAGTAGTATCCCGTCAGGCGTCTATAATTCACCCCTCCACTTT.

The genes are TRBV10-2 and TRBJ1-6; TRBD1 matches at 9 bases. The V segment lost 7 bases and the J segment 5 bases; nucleotides outside the gene matches: 3. CDR1 and CDR2 from the germline V gene are WSHSY and SAAADI. The CDR3 contains 14 residues. For the CDR3, the DNA is TGCGCCAGCACTACAGGGGGCAATAATTCACCCCTCCACTTT. It codes for CASTTGGNNSPLHF.

The genes are TRBV5-4 and TRBJ2-4, with 9 nucleotides matching TRBD1. V lost 0 bases and J lost 6; bases outside the gene matches: 4. Germline V gene lookup returns CDR1 SGHNT and CDR2 YYREEE (reference sequence). This CDR3 comprises 15 residues. CDR3 protein: CASSLAGTGLNIQYF. CDR3 coding DNA: TGTGCCAGCAGCTTGGCCGGGACAGGGCTAAACATTCAGTACTTC.

The chain uses TRBV28 and TRBJ1-5; D is uncertain. Germline CDR1 and CDR2: MDHEN and SYDVKM. The CDR3 has 16 residues. The V gene lost 2 bases and the J gene lost 4 bases, with 15 bases spanning the gap. CDR3 nucleotides: TGTGCCAGCAGTTTACATGGGCAGTTTGGTAATCAGCCCCAGCATTTT. Encoded protein: CASSLHGQFGNQPQHF.

The rearrangement joins TRBV11-2 to TRBJ2-7, with D maybe TRBD1 (6 bases). The CDR3 spans 18 residues. The V gene's germline CDR1 is SGHAT and CDR2 FQNNGV. The germline V and J ends were trimmed by 5 bases and 1 base, with 24 bases remaining between them. The CDR3: CASSPIQRTAKSSYEQYF. The DNA for the CDR3 is TGTGCCAGCAGCCCTATTCAACGGACAGCCAAGAGTTCCTACGAGCAGTACTTC.

This chain connects TRBV5-1 to TRBJ2-1; TRBD1 matches 7 bases. Germline V gives CDR1 SGHRS, CDR2 YFSETQ. Losses at the gene ends were 5 bases for V and 2 bases for J; bases not matched to a gene: 4. This CDR3 spans 14 amino acids. The CDR3: CASSPGTAYNEQFF. CDR3 bases: TGCGCCAGCAGTCCCGGGACAGCCTACAATGAGCAGTTCTTC.

Remarks on this clone: At one boundary the junction diverges from the germline segment, which might be a read error. This chain connects TRBV30 to TRBJ1-1, with D unclear. CDR3 length: 15 amino acids. Germline V gene sequence: CDR1 GTSNPN, CDR2 SVGIG (reference sequence). CDR3 in amino acids: CAWIPRGRQNSEAFF. In DNA form, the CDR3 reads TGTGCCTGGATCCCACGCGGGAGGCAGAACTCTGAAGCTTTCTTT.

V gene TRBV13 combines with J gene TRBJ2-3, with a tentative D call TRBD2 (7 bases). V dropped 1 base and J dropped 6 bases, with 14 bases sitting between them. Germline V gene data show CDR1 as PRHDT and CDR2 as FYEKMQ (reference sequence). The CDR3 extends over 15 amino acids. The CDR3: CASSLETGGLDTQYF. CDR3 DNA sequence: TGTGCCAGCAGCTTAGAGACGGGGGGCCTGGATACGCAGTATTTT.

The chain employs TRBV19 and TRBJ2-2, with 11 bases aligning to TRBD1. This CDR3 region has 18 residues. Germline CDR1 LNHDA, CDR2 SQIVND (reference sequence). After removal of 7 bases from V and 7 bases from J, the junction contained 17 bases not matched to a gene. The chain's CDR3 is CASKNYRTGTGGFGELFF. The CDR3 region has the DNA TGTGCCAGTAAAAATTACCGAACCGGGACAGGGGGATTCGGGGAGCTGTTTTTT.

The V gene is TRBV7-9, the J gene TRBJ2-6; TRBD1 matches at 7 bases. CDR1 is SEHNR, CDR2 FQNEAQ, per germline (reference sequence). The CDR3 contains 14 residues. J was trimmed by 12 bases and V by 5 bases; bases with no gene match: 10. DNA for the CDR3: TGTGCCAGCAGCCCGAGGGACAGCTCCGCCGTCCTGACTTTC. This encodes CASSPRDSSAVLTF.

This chain uses TRBV7-8 with TRBJ2-1, with 12 bases matching TRBD2. This CDR3 is built from 16 residues. V lost 1 base and J lost 12; bases outside the gene matches: 10. CDR1 is SGHVS and CDR2 is FQNEAQ in the germline V gene. Here the CDR3 DNA reads TGTGCCAGCAGCTTAGTCCCTCTAGCGGGGGGGCTTGGGCAGTTCTTC. Residues: CASSLVPLAGGLGQFF. The whole variable domain, filled in from reference TRBV7-8 and TRBJ2-1, reads GAGVSQSPRYKVAKRGQDVALRCDPISGHVSLFWYQQALGQGPEFLTYFQNEAQLDKSGLPSDRFFAERPEGSVSTLKIQRTQQEDSAVYLCASSLVPLAGGLGQFFGPGTRLTVL.

This chain connects TRBV5-4 to TRBJ2-1, with TRBD2 identical over 8 bases. J gave up 2 bases and V 3 bases, and 10 bases lay outside the gene matches. This CDR3 is 17 amino acids long. Germline assignment: CDR1 SGHNT and CDR2 YYREEE (reference sequence). CDR3 in amino acids: CASSSDLAGIPYNEQFF. The CDR3 DNA is TGTGCCAGCAGCTCGGACTTAGCGGGGATACCCTACAATGAGCAGTTCTTC.

The sample holds a few counts of this clone. CDR3 coding DNA: TGTGCCAGCAGCCGAGTCGACAGGGGACTTAACACTGAAGCTTTCTTT. Its translation is CASSRVDRGLNTEAFF. The genes are TRBV4-2 and TRBJ1-1, with 8 bases identical to TRBD1. Germline V gene data show CDR1 as LGHNA and CDR2 as YNFKEQ. The length of the CDR3 is 16 residues. V shed 4 bases and J 2 bases; nucleotides not matched to a gene: 9.

This clone was observed a single time. CDR3 bases: TGCGCCAGCAGCTTGGACTCAGGGGGCATGGACGAGCAGTACTTC. It encodes CASSLDSGGMDEQYF. V gene TRBV5-1 combines with J gene TRBJ2-7, with TRBD1 matching 8 bases. Germline loops: CDR1 SGHRS, CDR2 YFSETQ. Trimming at V came to 0 bases and at J to 5 bases, leaving 7 bases not matched to a gene. The CDR3 contains 15 residues.

The rearrangement joins TRBV5-1 to TRBJ1-1; 7 bases are shared with TRBD1. The CDR3 has 15 residues. Unmatched junction bases numbered 4, after V lost 2 bases and J lost 0 bases. Germline lookup yields CDR1 SGHRS and CDR2 YFSETQ. The CDR3: CASSLQGPMNTEAFF. The CDR3 DNA follows: TGCGCCAGCAGCTTACAGGGGCCCATGAACACTGAAGCTTTCTTT.

The V call is TRBV5-6, the J call TRBJ1-2, with 9 bases lining up with TRBD1. The germline gives CDR1 SGHDT, CDR2 YYEEEE. The CDR3 consists of 16 residues. V lost 0 bases, J lost 2 bases, and 5 bases stayed unmatched. The CDR3 DNA reads TGTGCCAGCAGCTTGGGGACAGGGGACGAGAACTATGGCTACACCTTC. Translating it yields CASSLGTGDENYGYTF.

In DNA form, the CDR3 reads TGTGCCAGCAGCGTAACTGGCGGGGGGGATGGGGAGCAGTTCTTC. It specifies CASSVTGGGDGEQFF. The V and J genes are TRBV9 and TRBJ2-1; 9 bases are shared with TRBD2. Germline V gene sequence: CDR1 SGDLS, CDR2 YYNGEE. V shed 1 base, J shed 10 bases, and the junction held 9 bases outside the gene matches. CDR3 length equals 15 residues. Together with reference TRBV9 and TRBJ2-1, the CDR3 gives the full variable domain: DSGVTQTPKHLITATGQRVTLRCSPRSGDLSVYWYQQSLDQGLQFLIQYYNGEERAKGNILERFSAQQFPDLHSELNLSSLELGDSALYFCASSVTGGGDGEQFFGPGTRLTVL.

The chain has TRBV5-1 and TRBJ1-1, with D perhaps TRBD1 (5 bases). Germline V CDR1 and CDR2: SGHRS, YFSETQ. Trimming stripped 1 base from V and 1 base from J, with 8 bases between. This CDR3 spans 14 amino acids. The CDR3 reads CASSLYQGNTEAFF. CDR3 sequence (DNA): TGCGCCAGCAGCTTGTATCAGGGGAACACTGAAGCTTTCTTT.

The rearrangement links TRBV19 to TRBJ1-1, with 8 bases matching TRBD1. Germline V lookup: CDR1 LNHDA, CDR2 SQIVND (reference sequence). The ends lost 7 bases at V and 1 base at J; junction bases unmatched: 8. This CDR3 has 15 amino acids. CDR3: CASTKGQGGNTEAFF. In DNA form, the CDR3 reads TGTGCCAGTACCAAAGGACAGGGCGGGAACACTGAAGCTTTCTTT.

This clone was seen just once. This chain links TRBV27 with TRBJ1-3, with D unresolved. Germline V gene data show CDR1 as MNHEY and CDR2 as SMNVEV (reference sequence). Trimming left V 2 bases short and J 3 bases short, with 20 bases between. The CDR3 is 18 amino acids. The DNA for the CDR3 is TGTGCCAGCAGTTTAAGGTGGGCAGTACTAGGAATTGGAAACACCATATATTTT. Translation: CASSLRWAVLGIGNTIYF.

The rearrangement joins TRBV11-1 to TRBJ2-1; 7 nucleotides agree with TRBD2. The CDR3 is 13 amino acids. V lost 3 bases, J lost 9 bases, and 5 bases stayed unmatched. In germline, CDR1 is SGHAT, CDR2 FQDESV (reference sequence). The CDR3 DNA reads TGTGCCAGCAGCTTTCGGGGAGGGGTTGAGCAGTTCTTC. Translated: CASSFRGGVEQFF.

The J gene is TRBJ2-5, the V gene TRBV2, with 8 bases matching TRBD2. Trimming removed 1 base from V and 2 bases from J; junction bases left unmatched: 3. Germline V gives CDR1 SNHLY, CDR2 FYNNEI. CDR3 length: 15 amino acids. The DNA of the CDR3 is TGTGCCAGCAGTGAAGTGGGACTAGTTCAAGAGACCCAGTACTTC. Residues: CASSEVGLVQETQYF.

This chain uses TRBV27 with TRBJ1-1; maybe TRBD1 (6 bases). CDR3 size: 15 residues. The V gene lost 0 bases and the J gene lost 3 bases, with 11 bases spanning the gap. Germline assignment: CDR1 MNHEY and CDR2 SMNVEV (reference sequence). The CDR3 spells CASSLSNRVYTEAFF. For the CDR3, the DNA is TGTGCCAGCAGTTTATCGAACAGGGTCTACACTGAAGCTTTCTTT.

This clone came up once. This sequence joins TRBV30 and TRBJ2-7, with D tentatively TRBD1 (6 bases). With 1 base removed from V and 6 bases from J, the gap between germline ends came to 13 bases. The CDR3 length is 13 residues. Germline assignment: CDR1 GTSNPN and CDR2 SVGIG (reference sequence). CDR3: CAWSGWGPGEQYF. The CDR3 bases are TGTGCCTGGAGTGGCTGGGGGCCGGGCGAGCAGTACTTC.